The present T cell receptor (beta chain) was sequenced within a study of blood T cell repertoires in COVID-19. As for the study in general: The United States, Italy and Spain supplied acute and convalescent COVID-19 samples.

Methods used by the authors: Reference gene primers were amplified, and this amplification served to estimate nucleated cell counts. The protocol was immunoSEQ multiplex PCR, while the TCRdb copy is restricted to in-frame clones and leaves out a portion. V, J and clone size derive from that table, while D and trimming were established from the DNA sequence. The sample lists under 250,000 clones, around nine tenths occurring once. The TCR was taken from a man at least 80 years old with acute or convalescent COVID-19. The sequenced material came from peripheral blood.

CDR3: CASSLGAGDNSPLHF. The CDR3 DNA sequence: TGTGCCAGCAGCTTAGGCGCGGGAGATAATTCACCCCTCCACTTT. The gene calls are TRBV7-2 and TRBJ1-6; D uncertain. CDR3 size: 15 residues. The ends were cut back, 1 base at V and 5 bases at J, with 9 bases in the middle. Germline CDR1 is SGHTA and CDR2 is FQGNSA.